This record concerns one T cell receptor beta chain sequence. Its antigen is still unknown. The CDR3 has 14 amino acids. Looked up from germline, CDR1 is SGHTA and CDR2 is FQGNSA. V gave up 1 base and J gave up 7 bases, with 13 bases separating them. Assay used: immunoSEQ multiplex PCR; TCRdb lists only in-frame clones, some missing. The data show roughly 100,000 clones, roughly 88% seen once. Recipients boosted at about 4 weeks or about 12 weeks are pooled. These data belong to a study of T cell responses to AZD1222 COVID-19 vaccine. Broader study findings: Seropositive status at baseline applied to only 5 to 7 AZD1222 recipients. Donors were mostly white British, more females; clonal diversity possibly underestimated. Spike-wide vaccine-associated CD4 TCRs dominated at 160-218 and 743-854.

The sequencing here drew on peripheral blood, taken 28 days after the second AZD1222 dose. The rearrangement links TRBV7-2 to TRBJ1-2; D possibly corresponds to TRBD1 (5 bases). The receptor was isolated from an adult who received the AZD1222 COVID-19 vaccine. This CDR3 reads CASSLGFRAGGYTF. CDR3 bases: TGTGCCAGCAGCTTAGGTTTCAGGGCTGGTGGCTACACCTTC.